This entry lists 3 T cell receptor beta chains sequenced from one sample in a study of control samples from healthy donors and cancer patients. The protocol was immunoSEQ multiplex PCR, while the TCRdb copy is restricted to in-frame clones and leaves out a portion. This repertoire shows fewer than 250,000 clones, about nine tenths found once; its top ten account for approximately 1.8%. Sequencing used blood. These receptors were obtained from a man aged 25 to 40 in good health.

The chain employs TRBV4-1 and TRBJ2-3; either TRBD1 or TRBD2 may fit D (5 bases each). This CDR3 comprises 15 residues. Germline values: CDR1 MGHRA, CDR2 YSYEKL. Trimming removed 0 bases from V and 2 bases from J, with 9 bases in between. The CDR3 here is CASSQDGGYTDTQYF. CDR3 bases: TGCGCCAGCAGCCAAGATGGGGGATACACAGATACGCAGTATTTT.

The chain is built from TRBV12-5 and TRBJ1-1; D gene uncertain. Germline V lookup: CDR1 LGHNT, CDR2 FRNRAP. V was pared by 3 bases and J by 8 bases, with 7 bases between. The CDR3 is made up of 11 amino acids. The DNA for the CDR3 is TGTGCTAGTGGTTTTCGGGAAGAAGCTTTCTTT. Protein product: CASGFREEAFF.

The chain joins TRBV4-1 to TRBJ1-5; no clear D gene. V dropped 1 base and J dropped 0 bases, with 19 bases sitting between them. The CDR3 is 19 amino acids. Germline lookup yields CDR1 MGHRA and CDR2 YSYEKL. The CDR3 DNA is TGCGCCAGCAGCCAAGGAGAAGGCAGTAGACTTTATAGCAATCAGCCCCAGCATTTT. This codes for CASSQGEGSRLYSNQPQHF.